This T cell receptor beta chain was recorded in a study of PD-1 blockade in mismatch repair-deficient tumors. Background on the study: Patients had 12 mismatch repair-deficient cancer types, all previously treated and progressing.

V lost 4 bases to trimming and J lost 3 bases; unmatched junction nucleotides: 9. CDR1 and CDR2 (germline): SGHRS, YFSETQ. This CDR3 spans 17 amino acids. The assay was immunoSEQ multiplex PCR, and TCRdb's table has in-frame clones only and misses some. The sample consists of fewer than 60,000 clones, around three quarters of them appearing once. The chain combines TRBV5-1 with TRBJ2-3; 12 nucleotides line up with TRBD1. The sequence came from an adult with mismatch repair-deficient cancer. The material was PBMCs, obtained before pembrolizumab treatment. The CDR3 region has the DNA TGCGCCAGCAGCATGGGACAGGGGGCGCAAAAGACAGATACGCAGTATTTT. It specifies CASSMGQGAQKTDTQYF.